This TCR beta chain is from a study of blood T cell repertoires in COVID-19. In the study overall: Researchers got acute and convalescent COVID-19 samples from the United States, Italy and Spain. Sources were T cells, B-cell-depleted T cells, or PBMCs; the material itself was cDNA or gDNA.

This CDR3 has 13 residues. Germline V gene lookup returns CDR1 MNHEY and CDR2 SMNVEV (reference sequence). Trimming shortened V by 6 bases and J by 4 bases, and 12 bases separated the two germline ends. Participant-reported clinical history was the basis for cohort assignment. Two consecutive negative NP/OP PCR tests, clearance, or resolved symptoms defined Cohort 3 recovery. TCRdb keeps only in-frame clones here, not all; method: immunoSEQ multiplex PCR. The table records approximately 160,000 clones, less than 85% of them present only once. Sequencing was done on a sample of PBMCs or T cells enriched from blood (not recorded which). V and J are TRBV27 and TRBJ1-2; possible D gene TRBD1, 5 bases. This receptor was taken from a woman aged 45-65 years who had recovered from COVID-19. The CDR3 protein is CASRPGGGYGYTF. The CDR3 DNA reads as TGTGCCAGCAGACCTGGGGGGGGCTATGGCTACACCTTC.